The table lists the clone carrying this T cell receptor (beta chain) with many counts. Its cognate antigen is unknown. The data stem from a study of T-cell reconstitution after alpha-beta-depleted transplantation in children. Findings and caveats of the study: One year post-transplant, T-cell counts and diversity were largely derived from T cells produced anew. Reportedly, alpha-beta T cells present about two months post-transplant originated from several hundred expanded clones of graft origin.

This CDR3 contains 15 residues. Germline V gene data show CDR1 as SGHAT and CDR2 as FQNNGV. V shed 2 bases and J shed 3 bases, with 11 bases lying between them. TCRbeta library construction was performed incorporating unique molecular identifiers. Each CDR3 protein gets one entry after TCRdb re-called the PCR reads with MiXCR. This sample has about 15,000 distinct CDR3 sequences, with around 7.7% found just once. The chain uses TRBV11-2 and TRBJ2-1, with no clear D. The specimen comprised PBMCs, mostly from graft donor cells, sampled 60 days after TCRalphabeta/CD19-depleted stem cell transplant. This clonotype was obtained from a boy under two years old who had a stem cell transplant for Wiskott-Aldrich syndrome, so the T cells may come from the graft donor. CDR3 sequence reads: CASSLRLQIYNEQFF. The CDR3 nucleotides read TGTGCCAGCAGCTTAAGACTCCAGATCTACAATGAGCAGTTCTTC. The full variable domain, its missing parts supplied by reference TRBV11-2 and TRBJ2-1, is EAGVAQSPRYKIIEKRQSVAFWCNPISGHATLYWYQQILGQGPKLLIQFQNNGVVDDSQLPKDRFSAERLKGVDSTLKIQPAKLEDSAVYLCASSLRLQIYNEQFFGPGTRLTVL.